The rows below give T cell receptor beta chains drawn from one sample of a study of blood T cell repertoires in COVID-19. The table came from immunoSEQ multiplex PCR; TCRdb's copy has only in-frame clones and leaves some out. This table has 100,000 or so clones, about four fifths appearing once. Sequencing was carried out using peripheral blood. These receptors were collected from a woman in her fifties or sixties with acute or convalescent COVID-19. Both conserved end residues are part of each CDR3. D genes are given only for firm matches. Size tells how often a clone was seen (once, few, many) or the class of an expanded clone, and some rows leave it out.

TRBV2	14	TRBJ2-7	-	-	CASTRQVPPYEQYF	TGTGCCAGCACTCGACAGGTGCCTCCCTACGAGCAGTACTTC
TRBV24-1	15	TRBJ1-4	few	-	CATSDHGSENEKLFF	TGTGCCACCAGTGATCACGGCAGCGAGAATGAAAAACTGTTTTTT
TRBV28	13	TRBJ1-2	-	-	CASSLIQVYGYTF	TGTGCCAGCAGTTTAATTCAGGTGTATGGCTACACCTTC
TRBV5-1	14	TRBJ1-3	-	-	CASSIGVSGNTIYF	TGCGCCAGCAGCATAGGGGTTTCTGGAAACACCATATATTTT
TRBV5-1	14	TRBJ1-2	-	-	CASSLVGENYGYTF	TGCGCCAGCAGCTTGGTTGGGGAGAACTATGGCTACACCTTC
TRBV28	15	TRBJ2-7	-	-	CASNPARVSSYEQYF	TGTGCCAGCAATCCGGCGAGGGTGAGCTCCTACGAGCAGTACTTC
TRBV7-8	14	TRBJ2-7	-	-	CASSLAGGPYEQYF	TGTGCCAGCAGCTTAGCGGGGGGGCCCTACGAGCAGTACTTC
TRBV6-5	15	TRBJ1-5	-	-	CASSYRDNKKEPQHF	TGTGCCAGCAGTTACCGGGACAACAAAAAGGAGCCCCAGCATTTT
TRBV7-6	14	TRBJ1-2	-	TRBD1	CASSLGQGMGGYTF	TGTGCCAGCAGCTTGGGACAGGGAATGGGGGGCTACACCTTC
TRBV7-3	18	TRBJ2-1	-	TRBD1	CASSPLVVLGQGYNEQFF	TGTGCCAGCAGCCCCCTGGTGGTTTTGGGACAGGGTTACAATGAGCAGTTCTTC
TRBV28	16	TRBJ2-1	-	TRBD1	CASSLSMTGGFSEQFF	TGTGCCAGCAGTTTAAGTATGACAGGGGGCTTTAGCGAGCAGTTCTTC
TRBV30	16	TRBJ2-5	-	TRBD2	CAWSIRTSGGAQTQYF	TGTGCCTGGAGTATTCGGACTAGCGGGGGGGCACAGACCCAGTACTTC
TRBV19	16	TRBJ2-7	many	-	CASSIGTDEGSYEQYF	TGTGCCAGTAGTATAGGGACAGACGAGGGCTCCTACGAGCAGTACTTC
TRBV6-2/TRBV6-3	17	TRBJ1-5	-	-	CASSPSLQGIGSRPQHF	TGTGCCAGCAGTCCCTCTCTACAGGGAATAGGGAGTCGGCCCCAGCATTTT
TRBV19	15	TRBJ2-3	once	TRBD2	CATSQSGGGTDTQYF	TGTGCCACCTCTCAGAGCGGGGGGGGCACAGATACGCAGTATTTT
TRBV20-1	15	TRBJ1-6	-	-	CSASPTGHYNSPLHF	TGCAGTGCTAGTCCGACGGGACACTATAATTCACCCCTCCACTTT
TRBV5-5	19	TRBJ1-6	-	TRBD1	CASSDAIPGTGDYNSPLHF	TGTGCCAGCAGCGACGCTATTCCCGGGACAGGGGATTATAATTCACCCCTCCACTTT
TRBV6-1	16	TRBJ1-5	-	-	CASSEEALRGNQPQHF	TGTGCCAGCAGTGAAGAGGCTCTGAGGGGCAATCAGCCCCAGCATTTT
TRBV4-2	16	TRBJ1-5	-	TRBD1	CASSQTRTGLGKPQHF	TGTGCCAGCAGCCAAACCCGGACAGGGCTCGGGAAGCCCCAGCATTTT
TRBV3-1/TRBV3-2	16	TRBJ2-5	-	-	CASSQDRTDDEETQYF	TGTGCCAGCAGCCAAGATAGGACAGATGACGAAGAGACCCAGTACTTC
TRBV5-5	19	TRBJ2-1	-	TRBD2	CASSSGFYIAGAKYNEQFF	TGTGCCAGCAGCTCCGGGTTTTATATAGCGGGGGCCAAATACAATGAGCAGTTCTTC
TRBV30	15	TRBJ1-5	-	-	CAWSPERDSNQPQHF	TGTGCCTGGAGTCCAGAGAGGGATAGCAATCAGCCCCAGCATTTT
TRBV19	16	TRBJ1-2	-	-	CASSMGPTGSGYGYTF	TGTGCCAGTAGTATGGGCCCTACAGGTAGTGGATATGGCTACACCTTC
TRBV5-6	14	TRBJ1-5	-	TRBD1	CASSSGTGMGPQHF	TGTGCCAGCAGCTCCGGGACAGGGATGGGGCCCCAGCATTTT
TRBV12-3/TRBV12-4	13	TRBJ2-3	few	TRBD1	CASTSGTGVTQYF	TGTGCCAGCACCTCCGGGACAGGGGTTACGCAGTATTTT
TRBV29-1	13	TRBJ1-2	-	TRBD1	CSVRTGLFYGYTF	TGCAGCGTCCGGACAGGGCTATTTTATGGCTACACCTTC
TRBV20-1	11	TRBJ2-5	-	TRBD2	CSAGTSSTQYF	TGCAGTGCAGGGACTAGTTCGACCCAGTACTTC
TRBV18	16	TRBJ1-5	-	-	CASSPSTVPNNQPQHF	TGTGCCAGCTCACCATCGACAGTACCCAACAATCAGCCCCAGCATTTT
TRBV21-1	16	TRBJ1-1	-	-	CASSKEIRQENTEAFF	TGTGCCAGCAGCAAAGAGATAAGACAGGAAAACACTGAAGCTTTCTTT
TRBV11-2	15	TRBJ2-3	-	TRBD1	CASSLWTGSTDTQYF	TGTGCCAGCAGCCTATGGACAGGGAGCACAGATACGCAGTATTTT
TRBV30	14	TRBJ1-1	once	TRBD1	CALRQGNLGTEAFF	TGTGCCTTGCGACAGGGAAACCTGGGGACTGAAGCTTTCTTT
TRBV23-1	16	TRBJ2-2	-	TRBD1	CASSRLTGMNTGELFF	TGCGCCAGCAGTCGATTGACAGGGATGAACACCGGGGAGCTGTTTTTT
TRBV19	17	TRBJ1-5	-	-	CASSTLGTSYSNQPQHF	TGTGCCAGTAGTACCCTCGGGACTTCTTATAGCAATCAGCCCCAGCATTTT
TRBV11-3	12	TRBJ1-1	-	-	CASSLYGTEAFF	TGTGCCAGCAGCTTGTACGGCACTGAAGCTTTCTTT
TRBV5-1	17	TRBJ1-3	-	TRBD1	CASSSPGTANSGNTIYF	TGCGCCAGCAGCTCCCCCGGGACAGCTAACTCTGGAAACACCATATATTTT
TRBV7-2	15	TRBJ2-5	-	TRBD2	CASSLNGGAGETQYF	TGTGCCAGCAGCTTAAACGGGGGGGCCGGAGAGACCCAGTACTTC
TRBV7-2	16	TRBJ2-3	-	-	CASSLSRITGADTQYF	TGTGCCAGCAGCTTAAGCCGAATTACGGGGGCAGATACGCAGTATTTT
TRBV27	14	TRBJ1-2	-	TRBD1	CASSANRGAYGYTF	TGTGCCAGCAGTGCAAACAGGGGAGCCTATGGCTACACCTTC
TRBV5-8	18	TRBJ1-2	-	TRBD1	CASSLIWTGGSPNYGYTF	TGTGCCAGCAGCTTGATCTGGACAGGGGGTTCCCCTAACTATGGCTACACCTTC
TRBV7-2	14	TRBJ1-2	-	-	CATTRGTNNYGYTF	TGTGCCACCACACGCGGGACCAATAACTATGGCTACACCTTC
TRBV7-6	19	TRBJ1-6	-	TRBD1	CASSLPRSAGGTYNSPLHF	TGTGCCAGCAGCTTACCAAGGTCCGCAGGGGGGACCTATAACTCACCCCTCCACTTT
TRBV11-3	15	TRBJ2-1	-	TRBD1	CASSLGTGPYNEQFF	TGTGCCAGCAGCTTAGGGACAGGGCCCTACAATGAGCAGTTCTTC
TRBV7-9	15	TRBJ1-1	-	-	CASSLGTVPNTEAFF	TGTGCCAGCAGCTTAGGGACAGTTCCCAACACTGAAGCTTTCTTT
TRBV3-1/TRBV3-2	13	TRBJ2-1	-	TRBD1	CASSKNGQGEQFF	TGTGCCAGCAGTAAGAACGGACAGGGAGAGCAGTTCTTC
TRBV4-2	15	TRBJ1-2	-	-	CASSQDTGTNYGYTF	TGTGCCAGCAGCCAAGATACAGGTACTAACTATGGCTACACCTTC
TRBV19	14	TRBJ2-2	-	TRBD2	CATRAGLDTGELFF	TGTGCCACACGAGCGGGGTTGGACACCGGGGAGCTGTTTTTT
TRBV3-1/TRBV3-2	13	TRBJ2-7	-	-	CASSQADFYEQYF	TGTGCCAGCAGCCAAGCAGACTTCTACGAGCAGTACTTC
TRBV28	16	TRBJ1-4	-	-	CASSSVQGRGSEKLFF	TGTGCCAGCAGTTCCGTACAGGGAAGGGGGAGTGAAAAACTGTTTTTT
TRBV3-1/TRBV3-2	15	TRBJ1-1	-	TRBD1	CASSQDRTGGTEAFF	TGTGCCAGCAGCCAAGATCGAACAGGGGGAACTGAAGCTTTCTTT